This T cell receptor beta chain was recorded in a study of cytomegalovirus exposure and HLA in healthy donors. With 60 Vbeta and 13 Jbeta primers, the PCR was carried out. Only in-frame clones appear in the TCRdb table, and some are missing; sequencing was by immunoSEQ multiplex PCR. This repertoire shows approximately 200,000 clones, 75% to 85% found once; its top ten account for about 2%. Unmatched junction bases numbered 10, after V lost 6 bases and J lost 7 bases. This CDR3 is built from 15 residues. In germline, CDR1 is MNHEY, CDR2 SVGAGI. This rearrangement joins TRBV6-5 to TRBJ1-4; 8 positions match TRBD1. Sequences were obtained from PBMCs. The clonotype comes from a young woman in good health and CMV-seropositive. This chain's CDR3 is CASSRAGGVSEKLFF. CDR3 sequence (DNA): TGTGCCAGCAGCCGCGCAGGGGGCGTGAGTGAAAAACTGTTTTTT.